This passage covers 10 T cell receptor beta chains from one sample sequenced in a study of CD8 T cells in Susac syndrome. Random-hexamer reverse transcription was applied to about 0.45 to 1 ug RNA. In TCRdb, the immunoSEQ multiplex PCR reads were re-called with MiXCR into one record per CDR3 protein. The repertoire holds about 200,000 distinct CDR3 sequences, with around nine tenths as singletons. Sequencing used CD4+ T cells from PBMCs. The origin of the receptors is a human donor with Susac syndrome.

The gene calls are TRBV24-1 and TRBJ1-1, with D possibly TRBD1 on 6 matching bases. Between the trimmed V and J ends, which lost 4 bases and 4 bases, there was a span of 15 bases. Germline V gives CDR1 KGHDR, CDR2 SFDVKD. The CDR3 loop spans 15 amino acids. CDR3 bases: TGTGCCACCAGTGAACGGACAGTGGGGGCCACTGAAGCTTTCTTT. Amino acid sequence: CATSERTVGATEAFF.

In this sample, this clonotype turned up once. This chain uses TRBV27 with TRBJ2-5, with a possible D match to TRBD2 (6 bases). CDR3 length equals 15 residues. V dropped 2 bases and J dropped 4 bases, with 14 bases sitting between them. Germline CDR1 MNHEY, CDR2 SMNVEV (reference sequence). CDR3 region: CASSLGSQGGETQYF. DNA for the CDR3: TGTGCCAGCAGTTTAGGATCGCAGGGAGGAGAGACCCAGTACTTC.

The chain's CDR3 is CASSQASSHEQYF. The CDR3 DNA reads as TGTGCCAGCAGCCAAGCTAGTAGCCACGAGCAGTACTTC. The gene calls are TRBV14 and TRBJ2-7; D unresolved. Germline loops: CDR1 SGHDN, CDR2 FVKESK. V was trimmed by 1 base and J by 5 bases, leaving 9 bases between them. This CDR3 region has 13 residues.

The gene calls are TRBV25-1 and TRBJ2-7; 8 bases match TRBD1. The germline CDR1 and CDR2 sequences are MGHDK and SYGVNS. The CDR3 runs 13 residues. V lost 7 bases, J lost 2 bases, and 4 bases stayed unmatched. The CDR3 is CASTATGAYEQYF. In DNA, the CDR3 is TGTGCCAGCACCGCGACAGGGGCCTACGAGCAGTACTTC.

The J gene is TRBJ1-2, the V gene TRBV7-8, with 8 bases matching TRBD1. J gave up 1 base and V 2 bases, and 3 bases lay outside the gene matches. There are 15 residues in the CDR3. In germline, CDR1 is SGHVS, CDR2 FQNEAQ. In nucleotides, the CDR3 is TGTGCCAGCAGCTTAAGGACAGGGAGTAACTATGGCTACACCTTC. Residues: CASSLRTGSNYGYTF.

The chain links TRBV28 to TRBJ2-4; perhaps D is TRBD1 or TRBD2 (5 bases each). The CDR3 has 17 amino acids. CDR1 MDHEN and CDR2 SYDVKM come from the germline V gene. V was trimmed by 4 bases and J by 0 bases, leaving 16 bases between them. CDR3 loop: CASSYFLGDVAKNIQYF. The CDR3 coding sequence is TGTGCCAGCAGTTACTTCCTAGGGGACGTAGCCAAAAACATTCAGTACTTC.

The chain carries TRBV5-1 and TRBJ2-7; D is undetermined. Germline V gene data show CDR1 as SGHRS and CDR2 as YFSETQ. V lost 0 bases and J 6 bases, leaving 10 bases between the germline ends. This CDR3 is 13 amino acids long. The CDR3 protein is CASSLAERAEQYF. The CDR3 DNA reads as TGCGCCAGCAGCTTGGCCGAGAGAGCCGAGCAGTACTTC.

This clonotype was seen a few times. This rearrangement joins TRBV5-4 to TRBJ2-7; D perhaps matches TRBD1 (5 bases). CDR1 is SGHNT and CDR2 is YYREEE in the germline V gene (reference sequence). The CDR3 spans 14 residues. Trimming took 0 bases from V and 3 from J, leaving 10 bases between them. CDR3 in DNA: TGTGCCAGCAGCTTGGGACAGACATTCTACGAGCAGTACTTC. Translation gives CASSLGQTFYEQYF.

V and J are TRBV28 and TRBJ2-5; 7 positions match TRBD1. V shed 5 bases and J 4 bases; nucleotides not matched to a gene: 10. In germline, CDR1 is MDHEN, CDR2 SYDVKM. The CDR3 has 15 residues. The CDR3 spells CASSSGQVLGETQYF. In nucleotides, the CDR3 is TGTGCCAGCAGTAGCGGACAGGTATTAGGAGAGACCCAGTACTTC.

The rearrangement joins TRBV14 to TRBJ1-1, with D possibly being TRBD1 (5 bases). The CDR3 length is 17 residues. V lost 1 base to trimming and J lost 0 bases, with 15 bases between them. Looked up from germline, CDR1 is SGHDN and CDR2 is FVKESK. As DNA, the CDR3 is TGTGCCAGCAGCCAAGTTCGGGGGACGATCATGAACACTGAAGCTTTCTTT. It codes for CASSQVRGTIMNTEAFF. Combining the CDR3 with reference TRBV14 and TRBJ1-1 gives the whole variable domain EAGVTQFPSHSVIEKGQTVTLRCDPISGHDNLYWYRRVMGKEIKFLLHFVKESKQDESGMPNNRFLAERTGGTYSTLKVQPAELEDSGVYFCASSQVRGTIMNTEAFFGQGTRLTVV.